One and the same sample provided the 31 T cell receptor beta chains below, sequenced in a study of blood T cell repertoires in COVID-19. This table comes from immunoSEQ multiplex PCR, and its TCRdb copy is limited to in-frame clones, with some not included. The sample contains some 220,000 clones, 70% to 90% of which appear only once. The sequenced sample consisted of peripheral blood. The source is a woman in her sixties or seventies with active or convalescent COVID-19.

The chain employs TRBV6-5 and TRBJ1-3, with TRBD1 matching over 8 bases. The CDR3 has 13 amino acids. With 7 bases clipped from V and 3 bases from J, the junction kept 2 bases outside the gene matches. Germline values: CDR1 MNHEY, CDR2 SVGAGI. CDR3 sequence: CASNTGGGNTIYF. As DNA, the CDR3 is TGTGCCAGCAACACAGGGGGTGGAAACACCATATATTTT.

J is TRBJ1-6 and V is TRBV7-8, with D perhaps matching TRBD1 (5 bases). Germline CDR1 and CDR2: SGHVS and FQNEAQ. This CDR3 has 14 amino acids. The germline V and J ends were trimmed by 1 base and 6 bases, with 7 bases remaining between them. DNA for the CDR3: TGTGCCAGCAGCTTAGAAGGGGCTAATTCACCCCTCCACTTT. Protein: CASSLEGANSPLHF.

Written as DNA, the CDR3 is TGTGCCAGCGCCCCGGGACAGGGAAAAGAAAAACTGTTTTTT. It translates to CASAPGQGKEKLFF. V and J are TRBV27 and TRBJ1-4; 9 bases are shared with TRBD1. V lost 8 bases and J lost 8; bases outside the gene matches: 9. Germline lookup yields CDR1 MNHEY and CDR2 SMNVEV (reference sequence). The CDR3 is 14 amino acids.

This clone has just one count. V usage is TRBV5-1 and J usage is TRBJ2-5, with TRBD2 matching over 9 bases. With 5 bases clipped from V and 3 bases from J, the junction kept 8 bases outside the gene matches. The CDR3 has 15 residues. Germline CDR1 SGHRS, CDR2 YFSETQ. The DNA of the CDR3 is TGCGCCAGCAGTTCCGTGGCGGGAGGGGAAGAGACCCAGTACTTC. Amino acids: CASSSVAGGEETQYF. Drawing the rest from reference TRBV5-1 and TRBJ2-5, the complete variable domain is KAGVTQTPRYLIKTRGQQVTLSCSPISGHRSVSWYQQTPGQGLQFLFEYFSETQRNKGNFPGRFSGRQFSNSRSEMNVSTLELGDSALYLCASSSVAGGEETQYFGPGTRLLVL.

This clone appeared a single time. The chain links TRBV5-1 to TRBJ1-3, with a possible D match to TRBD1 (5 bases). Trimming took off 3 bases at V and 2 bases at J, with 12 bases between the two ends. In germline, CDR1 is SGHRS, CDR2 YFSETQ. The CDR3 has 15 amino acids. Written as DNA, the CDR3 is TGCGCCAGCAGCTCCACGACAGACCCTGGAAACACCATATATTTT. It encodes CASSSTTDPGNTIYF.

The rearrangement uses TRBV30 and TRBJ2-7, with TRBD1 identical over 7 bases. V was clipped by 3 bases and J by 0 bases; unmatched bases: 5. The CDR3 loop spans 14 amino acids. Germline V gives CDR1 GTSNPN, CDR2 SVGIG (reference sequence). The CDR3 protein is CAWRRDSFSYEQYF. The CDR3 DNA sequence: TGTGCCTGGAGACGGGACAGTTTCTCCTACGAGCAGTACTTC.

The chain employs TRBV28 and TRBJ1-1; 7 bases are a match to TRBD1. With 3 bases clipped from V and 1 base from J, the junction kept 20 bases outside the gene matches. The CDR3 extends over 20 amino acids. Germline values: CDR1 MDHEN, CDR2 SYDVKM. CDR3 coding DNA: TGTGCCAGCAGTTTCCCCGGGGCGGGACAGCTCTCGGGGGCGAACACTGAAGCTTTCTTT. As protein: CASSFPGAGQLSGANTEAFF.

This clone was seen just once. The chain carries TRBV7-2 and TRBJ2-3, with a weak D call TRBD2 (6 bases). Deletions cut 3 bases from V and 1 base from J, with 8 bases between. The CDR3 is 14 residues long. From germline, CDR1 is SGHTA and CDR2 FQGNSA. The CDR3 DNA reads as TGTGCCAGCAGCTTTCCTAGCGGCACAGATACGCAGTATTTT. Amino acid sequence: CASSFPSGTDTQYF.

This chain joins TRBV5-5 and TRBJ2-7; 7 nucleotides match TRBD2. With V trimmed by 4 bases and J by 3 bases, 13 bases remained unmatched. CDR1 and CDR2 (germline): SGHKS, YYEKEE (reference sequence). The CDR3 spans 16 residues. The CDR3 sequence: CASSGTRGGEGYEQYF. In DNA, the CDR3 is TGTGCCAGCAGCGGGACCCGGGGAGGGGAGGGCTACGAGCAGTACTTC.

DNA for the CDR3: TGTGCCAGCAGTCTGAGGGGGAGCAAGAGTGAAAAACTGTTTTTT. As protein: CASSLRGSKSEKLFF. The chain has TRBV28 and TRBJ1-4; the D gene is possibly TRBD1 (6 bases). Germline lookup yields CDR1 MDHEN and CDR2 SYDVKM. There are 15 residues in the CDR3. V shed 5 bases and J shed 7 bases, with 17 bases lying between them.

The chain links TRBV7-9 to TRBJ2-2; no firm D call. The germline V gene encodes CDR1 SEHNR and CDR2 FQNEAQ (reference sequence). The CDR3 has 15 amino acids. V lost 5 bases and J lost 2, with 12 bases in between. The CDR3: CASSPHSTNTGELFF. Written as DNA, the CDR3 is TGTGCCAGCAGCCCCCACTCAACTAACACCGGGGAGCTGTTTTTT. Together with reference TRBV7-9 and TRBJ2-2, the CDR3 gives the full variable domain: DTGVSQNPRHKITKRGQNVTFRCDPISEHNRLYWYRQTLGQGPEFLTYFQNEAQLEKSRLLSDRFSAERPKGSFSTLEIQRTEQGDSAMYLCASSPHSTNTGELFFGEGSRLTVL.

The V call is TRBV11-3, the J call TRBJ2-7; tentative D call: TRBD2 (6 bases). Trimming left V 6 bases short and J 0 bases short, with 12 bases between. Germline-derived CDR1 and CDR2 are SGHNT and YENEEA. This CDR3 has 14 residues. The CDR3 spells CASSNRGSSYEQYF. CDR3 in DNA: TGTGCCAGCAGTAACCGGGGGAGCTCCTACGAGCAGTACTTC.

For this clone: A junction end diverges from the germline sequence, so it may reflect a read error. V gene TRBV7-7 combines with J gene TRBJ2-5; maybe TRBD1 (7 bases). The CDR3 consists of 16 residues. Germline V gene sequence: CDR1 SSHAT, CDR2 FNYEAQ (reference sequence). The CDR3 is CASSLGGGAFQETQYF. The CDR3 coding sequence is TGTGCTAGCAGCTTAGGAGGGGGCGCTTTTCAAGAGACCCAGTACTTC. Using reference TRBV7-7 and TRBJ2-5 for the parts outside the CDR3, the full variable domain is GAGVSQSPRYKVTKRGQDVTLRCDPISSHATLYWYQQALGQGPEFLTYFNYEAQPDKSGLPSDRFSAERPEGSISTLTIQRTEQRDSAMYRCASSLGGGAFQETQYFGPGTRLLVL.

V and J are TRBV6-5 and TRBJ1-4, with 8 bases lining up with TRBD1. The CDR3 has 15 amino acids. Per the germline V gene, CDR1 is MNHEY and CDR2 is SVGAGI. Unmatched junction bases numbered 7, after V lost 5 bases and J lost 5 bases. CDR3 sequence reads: CASSPDRGLNEKLFF. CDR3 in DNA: TGTGCCAGCAGTCCCGACAGGGGACTGAATGAAAAACTGTTTTTT.

The CDR3 spells CASSQARSGGADTQYF. The CDR3 DNA is TGTGCCAGCAGCCAGGCCCGTAGCGGGGGGGCAGATACGCAGTATTTT. The chain employs TRBV7-2 and TRBJ2-3, with TRBD2 identical over 11 bases. CDR1 SGHTA and CDR2 FQGNSA come from the germline V gene. The CDR3 totals 16 residues. V gave up 5 bases and J gave up 4 bases; unmatched junction bases: 8.

CDR3 DNA: TGTGCCAGCAGCTCGGCACTAGCGGGGGGTTACAATGAGCAGTTCTTC. Encoded protein: CASSSALAGGYNEQFF. The chain joins TRBV5-4 to TRBJ2-1; 12 nucleotides agree with TRBD2. The J segment lost 4 bases and the V segment lost 3 bases, leaving 5 bases of the junction unmatched. The germline CDR1 and CDR2 sequences are SGHNT and YYREEE (reference sequence). This CDR3 has 16 amino acids.

The CDR3 spells CASSDVSGRPRVEQYF. The CDR3, as DNA: TGTGCCAGCAGTGACGTTAGCGGGCGACCTAGGGTCGAGCAGTACTTC. This sequence joins TRBV6-1 and TRBJ2-7; 7 bases are a match to TRBD2. This CDR3 has 16 amino acids. The V and J ends lost 3 bases and 6 bases, in that order; junction bases with no gene match: 14. Germline CDR1 MNHNS, CDR2 SASEGT.

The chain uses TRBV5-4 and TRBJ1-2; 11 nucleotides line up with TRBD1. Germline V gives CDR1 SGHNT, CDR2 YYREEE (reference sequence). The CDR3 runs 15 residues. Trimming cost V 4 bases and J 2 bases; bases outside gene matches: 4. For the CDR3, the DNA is TGTGCCAGCAGCCCTGGGACAGGGGGGAACTATGGCTACACCTTC. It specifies CASSPGTGGNYGYTF.

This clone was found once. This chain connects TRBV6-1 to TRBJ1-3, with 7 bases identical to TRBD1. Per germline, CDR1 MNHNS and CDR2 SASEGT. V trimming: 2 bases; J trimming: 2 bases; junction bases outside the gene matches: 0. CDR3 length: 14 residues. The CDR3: CASSEQGAGNTIYF. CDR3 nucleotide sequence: TGTGCCAGCAGTGAACAGGGGGCTGGAAACACCATATATTTT.

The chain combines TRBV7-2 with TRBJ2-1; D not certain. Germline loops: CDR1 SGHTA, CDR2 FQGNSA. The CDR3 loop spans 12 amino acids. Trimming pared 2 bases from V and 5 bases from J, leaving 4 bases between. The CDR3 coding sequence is TGTGCCAGCAGCTTACAGAACAATGAGCAGTTCTTC. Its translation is CASSLQNNEQFF.

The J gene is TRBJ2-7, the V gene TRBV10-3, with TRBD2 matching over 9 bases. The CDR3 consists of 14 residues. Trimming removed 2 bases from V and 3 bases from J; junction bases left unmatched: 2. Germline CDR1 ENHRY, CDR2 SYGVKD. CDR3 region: CAISEILAGYEQYF. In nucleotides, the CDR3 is TGTGCCATCAGTGAGATACTAGCGGGCTACGAGCAGTACTTC.

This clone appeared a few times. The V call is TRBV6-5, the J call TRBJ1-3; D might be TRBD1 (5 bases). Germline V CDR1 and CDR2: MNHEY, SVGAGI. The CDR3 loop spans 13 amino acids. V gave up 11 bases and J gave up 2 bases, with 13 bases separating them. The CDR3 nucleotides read TGTGCCTCCCGGGGGGGAACTGGAAACACCATATATTTT. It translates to CASRGGTGNTIYF.

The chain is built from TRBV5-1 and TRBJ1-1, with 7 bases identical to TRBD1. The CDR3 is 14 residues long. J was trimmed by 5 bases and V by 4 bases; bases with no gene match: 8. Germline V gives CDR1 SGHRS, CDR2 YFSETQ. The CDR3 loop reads CASSQTPGGTEAFF. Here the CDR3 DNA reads TGCGCCAGCAGCCAAACCCCAGGGGGGACTGAAGCTTTCTTT.

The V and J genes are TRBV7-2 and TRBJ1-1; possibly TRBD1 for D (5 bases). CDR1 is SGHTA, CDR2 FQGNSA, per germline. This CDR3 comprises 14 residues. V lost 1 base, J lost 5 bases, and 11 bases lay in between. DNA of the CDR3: TGTGCCAGCAGCTTAGATGGGGGGAGGACTGAAGCTTTCTTT. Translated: CASSLDGGRTEAFF.

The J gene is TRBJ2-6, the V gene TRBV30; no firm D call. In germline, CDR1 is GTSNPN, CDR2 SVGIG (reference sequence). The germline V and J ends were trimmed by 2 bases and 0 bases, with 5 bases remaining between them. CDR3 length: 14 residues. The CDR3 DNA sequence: TGTGCCTGGAGTCGGAGCTCTGGGGCCAACGTCCTGACTTTC. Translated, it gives CAWSRSSGANVLTF.

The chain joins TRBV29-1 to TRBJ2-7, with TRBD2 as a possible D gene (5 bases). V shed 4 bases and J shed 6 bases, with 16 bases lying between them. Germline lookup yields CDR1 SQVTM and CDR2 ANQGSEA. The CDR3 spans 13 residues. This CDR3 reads CSVARRQATEQYF. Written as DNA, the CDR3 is TGCAGCGTTGCAAGGAGGCAAGCGACCGAGCAGTACTTC.

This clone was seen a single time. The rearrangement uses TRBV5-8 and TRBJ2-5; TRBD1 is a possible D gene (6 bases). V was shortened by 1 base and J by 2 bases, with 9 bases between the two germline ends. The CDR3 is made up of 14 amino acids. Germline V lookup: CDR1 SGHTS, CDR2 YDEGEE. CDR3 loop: CASSLRQVQETQYF. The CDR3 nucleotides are TGTGCCAGCAGCTTGCGACAGGTTCAAGAGACCCAGTACTTC.

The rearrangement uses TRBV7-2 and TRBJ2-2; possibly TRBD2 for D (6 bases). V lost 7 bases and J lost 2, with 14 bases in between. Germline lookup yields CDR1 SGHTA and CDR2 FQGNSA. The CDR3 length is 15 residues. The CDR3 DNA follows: TGTGCCAGCAAGCCTCTTAGCGGCAACACCGGGGAGCTGTTTTTT. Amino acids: CASKPLSGNTGELFF.

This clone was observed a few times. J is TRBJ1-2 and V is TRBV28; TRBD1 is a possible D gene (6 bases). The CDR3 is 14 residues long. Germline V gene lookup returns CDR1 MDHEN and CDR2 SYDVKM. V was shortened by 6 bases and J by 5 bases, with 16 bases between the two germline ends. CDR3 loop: CASRPTTGAYGYTF. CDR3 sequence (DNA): TGTGCCAGCAGACCGACGACAGGCGCTTATGGCTACACCTTC.

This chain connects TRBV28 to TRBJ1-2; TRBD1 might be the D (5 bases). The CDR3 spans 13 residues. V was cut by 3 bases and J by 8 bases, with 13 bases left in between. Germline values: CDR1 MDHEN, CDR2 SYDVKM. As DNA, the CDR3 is TGTGCCAGCAGTTTTCCCGGGACTTTAGGCTACACCTTC. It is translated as CASSFPGTLGYTF.

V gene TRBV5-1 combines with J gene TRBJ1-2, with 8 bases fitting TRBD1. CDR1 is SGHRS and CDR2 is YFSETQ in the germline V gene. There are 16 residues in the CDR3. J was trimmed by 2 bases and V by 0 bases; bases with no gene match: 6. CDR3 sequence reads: CASSLDHQGANYGYTF. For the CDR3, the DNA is TGCGCCAGCAGCTTGGATCACCAGGGGGCGAACTATGGCTACACCTTC. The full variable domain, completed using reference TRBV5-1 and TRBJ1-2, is KAGVTQTPRYLIKTRGQQVTLSCSPISGHRSVSWYQQTPGQGLQFLFEYFSETQRNKGNFPGRFSGRQFSNSRSEMNVSTLELGDSALYLCASSLDHQGANYGYTFGSGTRLTVV.